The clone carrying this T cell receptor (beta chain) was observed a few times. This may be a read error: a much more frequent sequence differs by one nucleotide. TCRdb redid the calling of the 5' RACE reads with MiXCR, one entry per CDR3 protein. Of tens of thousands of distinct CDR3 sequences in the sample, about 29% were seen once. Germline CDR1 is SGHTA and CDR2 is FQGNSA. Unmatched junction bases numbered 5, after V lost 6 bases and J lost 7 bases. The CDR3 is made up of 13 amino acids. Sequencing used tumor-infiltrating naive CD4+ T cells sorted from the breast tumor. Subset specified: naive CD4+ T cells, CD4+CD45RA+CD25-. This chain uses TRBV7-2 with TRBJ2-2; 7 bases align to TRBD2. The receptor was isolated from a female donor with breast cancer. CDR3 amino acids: CASRLTSIGELFF. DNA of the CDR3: TGTGCCAGCAGGTTGACTAGCATCGGGGAGCTGTTTTTT. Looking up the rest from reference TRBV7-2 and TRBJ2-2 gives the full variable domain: GAGVSQSPSNKVTEKGKDVELRCDPISGHTALYWYRQSLGQGLEFLIYFQGNSAPDKSGLPSDRFSAERTGGSVSTLTIQRTQQEDSAVYLCASRLTSIGELFFGEGSRLTVL.